Below are 9 T cell receptor beta chains sequenced from a single sample in a study of shared clonotypes between healthy human individuals. Sequencing was performed with immunoSEQ multiplex PCR; in TCRdb, only in-frame clones are kept and a portion is missing. The repertoire holds approximately 1.4 million clones, with 95% to 99% as singletons. The specimen was naive CD4+ T cells sorted from blood. Subset: CD45RA+ positively selected. The receptors stem from a man aged 30 to 39 in good health.

The chain carries TRBV18 and TRBJ2-2; 7 positions match TRBD1. CDR3 length: 16 residues. Germline lookup yields CDR1 KGHSH and CDR2 LQKENI. V dropped 4 bases and J dropped 3; count of bases not matched to a gene: 8. CDR3 nucleotide sequence: TGTGCCAGCTCACTTAGACGGGACAGCTACACCGGGGAGCTGTTTTTT. It encodes CASSLRRDSYTGELFF.

As concerns this clone: Other nucleotide sequences from this sample produce the same CDR3. The V call is TRBV5-1, the J call TRBJ2-6, with D unclear. This CDR3 has 15 residues. Germline lookup yields CDR1 SGHRS and CDR2 YFSETQ. The V and J ends lost 0 bases and 1 base respectively, with 5 bases between them. CDR3 region: CASSLGASGANVLTF. The CDR3 DNA follows: TGCGCCAGCAGCTTGGGGGCTTCTGGGGCCAACGTCCTGACTTTC.

The CDR3 DNA follows: TGTGCCAGCAGTGAGAACAGGGGGGCTTATGGGGCCAACGTCCTGACTTTC. As protein: CASSENRGAYGANVLTF. This rearrangement joins TRBV2 to TRBJ2-6; TRBD1 agrees at 8 bases. Trimming removed 3 bases from V and 3 bases from J; junction bases left unmatched: 7. In germline, CDR1 is SNHLY, CDR2 FYNNEI. This CDR3 is 17 amino acids long.

The chain uses TRBV23-1 and TRBJ2-7, with 7 nucleotides matching TRBD1. TRBV23-1 qualifies as an ORF whose function is uncertain. This CDR3 contains 14 residues. The trim removed 5 bases at V and 2 bases at J, leaving 6 bases unmatched. The CDR3 sequence is CASSLGDSTYEQYF. Here the CDR3 DNA reads TGCGCCAGCAGTTTGGGGGACAGTACCTACGAGCAGTACTTC.

This chain links TRBV5-1 with TRBJ2-1, with 10 bases identical to TRBD1. V lost 4 bases and J lost 3; bases outside the gene matches: 7. Germline V gene sequence: CDR1 SGHRS, CDR2 YFSETQ. This CDR3 region has 16 residues. In DNA form, the CDR3 reads TGCGCCAGCAGCGTAAAGGGACAGGGGATCTACAATGAGCAGTTCTTC. Its translation is CASSVKGQGIYNEQFF.

V is TRBV7-9 and J is TRBJ2-1; D is ambiguous. The V gene's germline CDR1 is SEHNR and CDR2 FQNEAQ (reference sequence). The CDR3 contains 13 residues. V gave up 5 bases and J gave up 7 bases, with 12 bases separating them. CDR3 sequence reads: CASSPSLGNEQFF. CDR3 nucleotides: TGTGCCAGCAGCCCCTCTCTGGGGAATGAGCAGTTCTTC.

The J gene is TRBJ1-4, the V gene TRBV10-2; no firm D call. V gave up 6 bases and J gave up 0 bases, with 11 bases separating them. The CDR3 runs to 15 residues. Germline CDR1 reads WSHSY; CDR2 reads SAAADI. CDR3 coding DNA: TGCGCCAGCAGGGCTGGCTCGGCAACTAATGAAAAACTGTTTTTT. Translation: CASRAGSATNEKLFF.

The chain has TRBV21-1 and TRBJ1-5; the D segment call TRBD1 is taken from the table without a DNA check. TRBV21-1 is a pseudogene locus. The CDR3 has 16 amino acids. The DNA for the CDR3 is TGTGCCAGCAGAAAACAGGGGGCTAGATTCAATCAGCCCCAGCATTTT. It is translated as CASRKQGARFNQPQHF.

This rearrangement joins TRBV10-3 to TRBJ2-5; the match to TRBD1 covers 7 bases. CDR1 is ENHRY and CDR2 is SYGVKD in the germline V gene. The CDR3 loop spans 13 amino acids. Unmatched junction bases numbered 4, after V lost 5 bases and J lost 4 bases. The DNA of the CDR3 is TGTGCCATCAGTAGGTCAGGGGGAGAGACCCAGTACTTC. This codes for CAISRSGGETQYF.